This T cell receptor beta chain was sequenced for a study of shared clonotypes between healthy human individuals. CDR3 length: 14 amino acids. CDR1 SNHLY and CDR2 FYNNEI come from the germline V gene. V was trimmed by 3 bases and J by 4 bases, leaving 12 bases between them. Sequenced by immunoSEQ multiplex PCR; TCRdb stores in-frame clones only, minus some. The table shows approximately 2.3 million clones, with 93% occurring only once. Sequences were obtained from naive CD4+ T cells from PBMCs. Described subset: CD45RA+ positively selected. The genes are TRBV2 and TRBJ1-2; tentatively, D is TRBD1 (6 bases). The origin of this receptor is a man aged 18 to 29 in good health. Some clones in this sample may be carry-over from other donors' samples. The CDR3, as DNA: TGTGCCAGCAGTGAGATCGGCAGGGGCTATGGCTACACCTTC. Translated, it gives CASSEIGRGYGYTF.